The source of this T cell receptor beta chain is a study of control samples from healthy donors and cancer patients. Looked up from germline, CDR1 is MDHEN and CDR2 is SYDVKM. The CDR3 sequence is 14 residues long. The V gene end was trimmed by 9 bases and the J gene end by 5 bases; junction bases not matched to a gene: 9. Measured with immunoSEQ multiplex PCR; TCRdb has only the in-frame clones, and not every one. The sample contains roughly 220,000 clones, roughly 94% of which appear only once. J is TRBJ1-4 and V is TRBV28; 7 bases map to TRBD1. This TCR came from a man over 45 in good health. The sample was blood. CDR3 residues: CASRSQGDNEKLFF. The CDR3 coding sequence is TGTGCCAGTAGGTCGCAGGGGGACAATGAAAAACTGTTTTTT.